This passage covers 28 T cell receptor beta chains from one sample sequenced in a study of graft-versus-host responses after intestinal transplantation. Graft specimens yielded both intraepithelial and lamina propria lymphocytes. The data were produced by immunoSEQ multiplex PCR, yet TCRdb's version contains in-frame clones alone and is incomplete. The sample has 37,000 or so clones, approximately 86% seen once. Sequencing was performed on ileum tissue, taken about 28 weeks after intestinal transplant. The receptors come from a human patient who received an intestinal transplant, so some T cells may come from the graft donor.

The chain recombines TRBV7-6 with TRBJ2-5; D call uncertain. There are 14 residues in the CDR3. Trimming cost V 4 bases and J 2 bases, with 11 bases left between them. Per the germline V gene, CDR1 is SGHVS and CDR2 is FNYEAQ. In DNA form, the CDR3 reads TGTGCCAGCAGCTCTCAATTAGGGCAAGAGACCCAGTACTTC. Translation: CASSSQLGQETQYF.

The sample holds a few counts of this clone. This sequence joins TRBV10-3 and TRBJ2-3; 9 bases line up with TRBD2. CDR3 length: 14 residues. Germline V gives CDR1 ENHRY, CDR2 SYGVKD. Trimming at V came to 5 bases and at J to 3 bases, leaving 3 bases not matched to a gene. The CDR3 protein is CAISQTSGTDTQYF. The CDR3 bases are TGTGCCATCAGTCAGACTAGCGGTACAGATACGCAGTATTTT.

V is TRBV28 and J is TRBJ2-1; TRBD2 matches at 16 bases. With V trimmed by 6 bases and J by 6 bases, 5 bases remained unmatched. This CDR3 spans 16 amino acids. The germline CDR1 and CDR2 sequences are MDHEN and SYDVKM. The CDR3 region is CASRGTSGRGGNEQFF. DNA of the CDR3: TGTGCCAGCAGGGGGACTAGCGGGAGGGGAGGCAATGAGCAGTTCTTC. The complete variable domain, with remaining parts taken from reference TRBV28 and TRBJ2-1, reads DVKVTQSSRYLVKRTGEKVFLECVQDMDHENMFWYRQDPGLGLRLIYFSYDVKMKEKGDIPEGYSVSREKKERFSLILESASTNQTSMYLCASRGTSGRGGNEQFFGPGTRLTVL.

V usage is TRBV7-8 and J usage is TRBJ2-3, with D possibly TRBD2 on 6 matching bases. The germline V and J ends were trimmed by 2 bases and 0 bases, with 21 bases remaining between them. Germline lookup yields CDR1 SGHVS and CDR2 FQNEAQ. This CDR3 region has 19 residues. CDR3 region: CASSLFPGTGSPSTDTQYF. The DNA of the CDR3 is TGTGCCAGCAGCTTATTTCCCGGGACTGGAAGTCCTAGCACAGATACGCAGTATTTT.

The V and J genes are TRBV28 and TRBJ2-1; D may be TRBD2 (6 bases). V was cut by 2 bases and J by 9 bases, with 11 bases left in between. The CDR3 extends over 13 amino acids. Germline CDR1 is MDHEN and CDR2 is SYDVKM. The CDR3 nucleotides read TGTGCCAGCAGTTTAACTAGCCTTGGTGAGCAGTTCTTC. Translating it yields CASSLTSLGEQFF.

This sequence joins TRBV19 and TRBJ2-1; D is perhaps TRBD1 or TRBD2 (5 bases each). Trimming removed 1 base from V and 9 bases from J, with 16 bases in between. CDR1 LNHDA and CDR2 SQIVND come from the germline V gene (reference sequence). The CDR3 runs to 15 residues. Here the CDR3 reads CASSIADSGQSEQFF. CDR3 coding DNA: TGTGCCAGTAGTATAGCTGACAGCGGCCAGAGTGAGCAGTTCTTC.

The rearrangement uses TRBV9 and TRBJ2-3; D unresolved. Germline V gene sequence: CDR1 SGDLS, CDR2 YYNGEE. V was pared by 4 bases and J by 5 bases, with 17 bases between. The CDR3 covers 15 residues. The DNA of the CDR3 is TGTGCCAGCAGCCCCCGGTCGGCTGTCAGAGATACGCAGTATTTT. This gives the protein CASSPRSAVRDTQYF.

Details on this clone: The junction departs from germline at one end; a sequencing error may be responsible. The CDR3 protein is CANNRVHLSF. For the CDR3, the DNA is TGTGCCAACAACAGGGTCCACTTATCCTTT. The rearrangement uses TRBV19 and TRBJ1-4; TRBD1 might be the D (6 bases). The CDR3 has 10 residues. Germline assignment: CDR1 LNHDA and CDR2 SQIVND (reference sequence).

V is TRBV5-6 and J is TRBJ2-1, with D unclear. V dropped 1 base and J dropped 8 bases, with 7 bases sitting between them. Germline V gene lookup returns CDR1 SGHDT and CDR2 YYEEEE. The CDR3 extends over 12 amino acids. Here the CDR3 reads CASSLRVHEQFF. For the CDR3, the DNA is TGTGCCAGCAGCTTGCGGGTCCATGAGCAGTTCTTC.

The rearrangement links TRBV5-1 to TRBJ2-7; D might be TRBD1 or TRBD2, each matching 6 bases. Germline values: CDR1 SGHRS, CDR2 YFSETQ. Trimming removed 0 bases at V and 2 bases at J, with 9 bases between. The CDR3 contains 14 residues. The CDR3: CASSLDGGAYEQYF. DNA for the CDR3: TGCGCCAGCAGCTTGGACGGGGGCGCCTACGAGCAGTACTTC. The full variable domain, its missing parts supplied by reference TRBV5-1 and TRBJ2-7, is KAGVTQTPRYLIKTRGQQVTLSCSPISGHRSVSWYQQTPGQGLQFLFEYFSETQRNKGNFPGRFSGRQFSNSRSEMNVSTLELGDSALYLCASSLDGGAYEQYFGPGTRLTVT.

The chain links TRBV4-2 to TRBJ1-4; no clear D gene. The CDR3 is 13 amino acids. V was trimmed by 2 bases and J by 7 bases, leaving 8 bases between them. CDR1 is LGHNA and CDR2 is YNFKEQ in the germline V gene. DNA of the CDR3: TGTGCCAGCAGCCAACTCGTGGGTGAAAAACTGTTTTTT. Translation: CASSQLVGEKLFF.

The gene calls are TRBV19 and TRBJ2-1; D is undetermined. The CDR3 runs 13 residues. Trimming left V 5 bases short and J 3 bases short, with 8 bases between. Per the germline V gene, CDR1 is LNHDA and CDR2 is SQIVND (reference sequence). The CDR3 DNA reads TGTGCCAGTAGTCCGGTCAACTACAATGAGCAGTTCTTC. Its protein is CASSPVNYNEQFF. Full variable domain (outside the CDR3, taken from reference TRBV19 and TRBJ2-1): DGGITQSPKYLFRKEGQNVTLSCEQNLNHDAMYWYRQDPGQGLRLIYYSQIVNDFQKGDIAEGYSVSREKKESFPLTVTSAQKNPTAFYLCASSPVNYNEQFFGPGTRLTVL.

The chain recombines TRBV27 with TRBJ2-7; D may be TRBD2 (5 bases). CDR3 size: 16 residues. CDR1 and CDR2 from the germline V gene are MNHEY and SMNVEV (reference sequence). With 5 bases removed from V and 0 bases from J, the gap between germline ends came to 17 bases. CDR3 sequence reads: CASSPRIAFGSYEQYF. The CDR3 region has the DNA TGTGCCAGCAGTCCTAGAATAGCGTTTGGCTCCTACGAGCAGTACTTC.

The V and J genes are TRBV28 and TRBJ1-5; no clear D gene. The V gene's germline CDR1 is MDHEN and CDR2 SYDVKM. There are 14 residues in the CDR3. The V gene lost 3 bases and the J gene lost 2 bases, with 8 bases spanning the gap. This CDR3 reads CASSLLSGNQPQHF. For the CDR3, the DNA is TGTGCCAGCAGTTTGTTGAGCGGCAATCAGCCCCAGCATTTT.

This chain connects TRBV5-1 to TRBJ2-7, with unresolved D. This CDR3 has 16 residues. Germline V gene data show CDR1 as SGHRS and CDR2 as YFSETQ. The ends were cut back, 0 bases at V and 0 bases at J, with 13 bases in the middle. The DNA for the CDR3 is TGCGCCAGCAGCTTGGTATCGCCGGCCAGCTCCTACGAGCAGTACTTC. It encodes CASSLVSPASSYEQYF. Looking up the rest from reference TRBV5-1 and TRBJ2-7 gives the full variable domain: KAGVTQTPRYLIKTRGQQVTLSCSPISGHRSVSWYQQTPGQGLQFLFEYFSETQRNKGNFPGRFSGRQFSNSRSEMNVSTLELGDSALYLCASSLVSPASSYEQYFGPGTRLTVT.

The chain uses TRBV19 and TRBJ1-5; 7 positions match TRBD1. The CDR3 consists of 15 residues. V lost 3 bases, J lost 4 bases, and 6 bases stayed unmatched. In germline, CDR1 is LNHDA, CDR2 SQIVND (reference sequence). The DNA of the CDR3 is TGTGCCAGTAGTATGTTGCAGGGGGTGAATCAGCCCCAGCATTTT. Its protein product is CASSMLQGVNQPQHF.

The gene calls are TRBV29-1 and TRBJ2-1; D is unclear. Germline loops: CDR1 SQVTM, CDR2 ANQGSEA. V lost 3 bases, J lost 4 bases, and 13 bases lay in between. CDR3 length: 14 amino acids. The CDR3 reads CSVDDSLLYNEQFF. For the CDR3, the DNA is TGCAGCGTTGACGACTCCCTTCTTTACAATGAGCAGTTCTTC.

In its sample, this clone was seen once. The chain combines TRBV2 with TRBJ1-1; D is perhaps TRBD1 (6 bases). The V gene's germline CDR1 is SNHLY and CDR2 FYNNEI. This CDR3 comprises 12 residues. The V end was cut by 3 bases, the J end by 8 bases, with 10 bases between. The chain's CDR3 is CASSDRGFEAFF. For the CDR3, the DNA is TGTGCCAGCAGTGACAGGGGATTCGAAGCTTTCTTT. The full variable domain, rest sourced from reference TRBV2 and TRBJ1-1, is EPEVTQTPSHQVTQMGQEVILRCVPISNHLYFYWYRQILGQKVEFLVSFYNNEISEKSEIFDDQFSVERPDGSNFTLKIRSTKLEDSAMYFCASSDRGFEAFFGQGTRLTVV.

This clone has a handful of counts. The rearrangement joins TRBV28 to TRBJ2-7; D tentatively fits TRBD1 or TRBD2 (5 bases each). The CDR3 has 12 amino acids. Germline V lookup: CDR1 MDHEN, CDR2 SYDVKM. V lost 6 bases and J 6 bases, leaving 12 bases between the germline ends. In DNA, the CDR3 is TGTGCCAGCAGCCGCCTTGGGGGCGAGCAGTACTTC. It yields the protein CASSRLGGEQYF.

This rearrangement joins TRBV7-2 to TRBJ1-2; D might be TRBD1 (6 bases). CDR1 SGHTA and CDR2 FQGNSA come from the germline V gene. Deletions cut 5 bases from V and 3 bases from J, with 13 bases between. The CDR3 covers 14 residues. Here the CDR3 DNA reads TGTGCCAGCAGCCGACAGTCAGGGGACTATGGCTACACCTTC. This codes for CASSRQSGDYGYTF. Using reference TRBV7-2 and TRBJ1-2 for the parts outside the CDR3, the full variable domain is GAGVSQSPSNKVTEKGKDVELRCDPISGHTALYWYRQSLGQGLEFLIYFQGNSAPDKSGLPSDRFSAERTGGSVSTLTIQRTQQEDSAVYLCASSRQSGDYGYTFGSGTRLTVV.

This chain connects TRBV18 to TRBJ2-7; D possibly corresponds to TRBD1 (6 bases). The CDR3 spans 14 residues. Germline CDR1 KGHSH, CDR2 LQKENI. Trimming shortened V by 3 bases and J by 2 bases, and 11 bases separated the two germline ends. CDR3 amino acids: CASSPPDSPYEQYF. As DNA, the CDR3 is TGTGCCAGCTCACCTCCGGACAGCCCCTACGAGCAGTACTTC.

This chain connects TRBV5-1 to TRBJ2-1; no clear D gene. The CDR3 consists of 14 residues. Germline assignment: CDR1 SGHRS and CDR2 YFSETQ. Between the trimmed V and J ends, which lost 0 bases and 4 bases, there was a span of 8 bases. This CDR3 is CASSLDYGYNEQFF. The CDR3 nucleotides read TGCGCCAGCAGCTTGGATTACGGGTACAATGAGCAGTTCTTC.

J is TRBJ1-2 and V is TRBV2; 9 positions match TRBD1. This CDR3 is built from 13 residues. The V and J ends lost 5 bases and 6 bases, in that order; junction bases with no gene match: 4. Germline V gene sequence: CDR1 SNHLY, CDR2 FYNNEI. This chain's CDR3 is CASSPGQGDGYTF. The CDR3 DNA reads as TGTGCCAGCAGTCCGGGACAGGGCGATGGCTACACCTTC.

The genes are TRBV25-1 and TRBJ2-2; no clear D gene. CDR3 length equals 11 residues. V was pared by 6 bases and J by 4 bases, with 3 bases between. CDR1 MGHDK and CDR2 SYGVNS come from the germline V gene. For the CDR3, the DNA is TGTGCCAGCAGGGCCACCGGGGAGCTGTTTTTT. Its protein product is CASRATGELFF.

For the CDR3, the DNA is TGTGCCAGCAGCCTTACCGCCGGGACAGGGAACAATGAGCAGTTCTTC. Encoded protein: CASSLTAGTGNNEQFF. V is TRBV7-9 and J is TRBJ2-1, with 9 bases fitting TRBD1. Germline loops: CDR1 SEHNR, CDR2 FQNEAQ (reference sequence). J lost 5 bases, V lost 5 bases, and 10 bases had no gene match. CDR3 length: 16 residues.

The genes are TRBV6-5 and TRBJ2-2, with 9 bases identical to TRBD2. Trimming at V came to 2 bases and at J to 5 bases, leaving 3 bases not matched to a gene. The CDR3 consists of 15 residues. CDR1 and CDR2 from the germline V gene are MNHEY and SVGAGI. The CDR3 here is CASSYDSGRTGELFF. The CDR3 nucleotides read TGTGCCAGCAGTTACGATAGCGGGAGAACCGGGGAGCTGTTTTTT.

This CDR3 reads CASSSETDSNQPQHF. DNA for the CDR3: TGTGCCAGCAGCTCAGAGACAGATAGCAATCAGCCCCAGCATTTT. This chain connects TRBV7-8 to TRBJ1-5, with a tentative D call TRBD1 (5 bases). The CDR3 spans 15 residues. V lost 4 bases, J lost 0 bases, and 10 bases lay in between. Per the germline V gene, CDR1 is SGHVS and CDR2 is FQNEAQ.

The V call is TRBV5-4, the J call TRBJ2-5; weak D call: TRBD1 (6 bases). From germline, CDR1 is SGHNT and CDR2 YYREEE (reference sequence). Trimming removed 3 bases at V and 2 bases at J, with 17 bases between. The CDR3 runs to 16 residues. The CDR3: CASSSKPRDKQETQYF. CDR3 sequence (DNA): TGTGCCAGCAGCTCAAAACCCCGGGACAAGCAAGAGACCCAGTACTTC.